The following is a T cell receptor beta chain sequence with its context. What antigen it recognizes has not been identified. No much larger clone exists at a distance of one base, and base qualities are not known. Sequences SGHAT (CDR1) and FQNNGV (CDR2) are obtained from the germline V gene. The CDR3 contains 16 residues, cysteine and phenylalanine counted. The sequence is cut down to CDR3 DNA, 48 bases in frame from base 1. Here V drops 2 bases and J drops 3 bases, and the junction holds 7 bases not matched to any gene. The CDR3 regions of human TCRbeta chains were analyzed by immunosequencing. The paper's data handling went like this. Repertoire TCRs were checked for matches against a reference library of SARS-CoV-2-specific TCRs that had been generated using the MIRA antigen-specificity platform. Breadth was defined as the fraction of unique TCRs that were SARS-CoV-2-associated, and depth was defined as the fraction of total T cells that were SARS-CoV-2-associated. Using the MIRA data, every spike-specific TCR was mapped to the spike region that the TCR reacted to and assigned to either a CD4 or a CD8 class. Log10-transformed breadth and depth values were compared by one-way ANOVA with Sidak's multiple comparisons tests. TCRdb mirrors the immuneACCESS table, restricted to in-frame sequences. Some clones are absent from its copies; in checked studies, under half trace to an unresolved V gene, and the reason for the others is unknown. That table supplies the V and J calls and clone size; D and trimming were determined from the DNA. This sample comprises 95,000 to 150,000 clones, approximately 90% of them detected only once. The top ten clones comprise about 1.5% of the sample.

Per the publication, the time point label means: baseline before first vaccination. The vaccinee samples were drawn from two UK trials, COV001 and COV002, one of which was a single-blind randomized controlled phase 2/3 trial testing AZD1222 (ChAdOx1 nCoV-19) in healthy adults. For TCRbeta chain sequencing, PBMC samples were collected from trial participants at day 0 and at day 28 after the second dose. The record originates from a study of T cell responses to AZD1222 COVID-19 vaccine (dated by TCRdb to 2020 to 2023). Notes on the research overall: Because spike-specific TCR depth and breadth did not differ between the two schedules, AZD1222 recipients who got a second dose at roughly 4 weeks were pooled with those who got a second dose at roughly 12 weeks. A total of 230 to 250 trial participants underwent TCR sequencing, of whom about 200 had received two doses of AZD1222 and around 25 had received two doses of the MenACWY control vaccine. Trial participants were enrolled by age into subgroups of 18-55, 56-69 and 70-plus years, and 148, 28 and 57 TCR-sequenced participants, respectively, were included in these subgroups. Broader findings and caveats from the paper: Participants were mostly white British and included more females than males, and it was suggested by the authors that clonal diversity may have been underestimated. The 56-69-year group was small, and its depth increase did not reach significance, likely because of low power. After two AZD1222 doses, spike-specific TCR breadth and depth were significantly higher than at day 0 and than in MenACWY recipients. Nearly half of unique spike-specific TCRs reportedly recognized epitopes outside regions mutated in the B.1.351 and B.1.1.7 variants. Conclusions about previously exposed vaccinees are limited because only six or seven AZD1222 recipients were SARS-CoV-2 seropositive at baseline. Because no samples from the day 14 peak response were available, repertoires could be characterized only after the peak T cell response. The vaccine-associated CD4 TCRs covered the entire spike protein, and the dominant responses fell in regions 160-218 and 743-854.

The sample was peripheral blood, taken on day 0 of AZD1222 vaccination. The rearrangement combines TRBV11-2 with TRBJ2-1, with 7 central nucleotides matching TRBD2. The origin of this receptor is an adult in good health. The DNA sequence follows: TGTGCCAGCAGCTTATTAGGCGGGAGTAGCTACAATGAGCAGTTCTTC. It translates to CASSLLGGSSYNEQFF.